The clone carrying this T cell receptor (beta chain) was counted ten times or more. Its antigen is currently unknown. Authors of the study amplified TCR beta CDR3 regions from RNA transcripts. Researchers ran a first-round RT-PCR on the TCR CDR3 using the HTBI primer set. TCRdb redid the calling of the multiplex PCR reads with MiXCR, one entry per CDR3 protein. The table has more than 650,000 distinct CDR3 sequences, 11% to 15% seen once. V shed 5 bases and J 2 bases; nucleotides not matched to a gene: 3. The germline V gene has CDR1 SGHVS and CDR2 FQNEAQ. The CDR3 totals 15 residues. The source of the sample is a study of T cells in Graves' hyperthyroidism and ophthalmopathy. Roughly 10 ml of fresh peripheral blood supplied the PBMCs. Study-wide results and limits: Most expanded thyroid clonotypes above 0.001 recurred in blood. A model built on 13 V-J features separated ophthalmopathy from stable hyperthyroidism.

The sequencing input was blood. The chain recombines TRBV7-8 with TRBJ2-7; TRBD2 matches 13 bases. This TCR derives from a woman aged 18-29 years with Graves' hyperthyroidism. CDR3 protein: CASSGGLAGTYEQYF. In DNA form, the CDR3 reads TGTGCCAGCAGCGGGGGACTAGCGGGGACCTACGAGCAGTACTTC.